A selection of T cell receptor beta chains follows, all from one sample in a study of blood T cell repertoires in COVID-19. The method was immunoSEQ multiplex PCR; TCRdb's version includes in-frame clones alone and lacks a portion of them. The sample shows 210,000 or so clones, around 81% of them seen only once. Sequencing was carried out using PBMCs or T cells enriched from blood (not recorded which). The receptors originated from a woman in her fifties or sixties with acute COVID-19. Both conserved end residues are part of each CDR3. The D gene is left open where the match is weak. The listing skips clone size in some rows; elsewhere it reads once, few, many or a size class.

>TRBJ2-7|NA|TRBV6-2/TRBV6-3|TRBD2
CASSTSGGAYEQYF
TGTGCCAGCAGCACTAGCGGGGGGGCCTACGAGCAGTACTTC
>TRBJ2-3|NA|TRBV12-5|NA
CASGDPQGSTDTQYF
TGTGCTAGTGGTGATCCACAGGGAAGCACAGATACGCAGTATTTT
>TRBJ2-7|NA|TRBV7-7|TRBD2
CASSQGLAGIGEQYF
TGTGCTAGCAGCCAGGGCCTAGCGGGGATCGGGGAGCAGTACTTC
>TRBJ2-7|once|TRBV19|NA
CASSIGRSYEQYF
TGTGCCAGTAGTATCGGCAGGTCCTACGAGCAGTACTTC
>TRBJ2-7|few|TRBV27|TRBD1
CASSPWDRAYEQYF
TGTGCCAGCAGTCCGTGGGACAGAGCCTACGAGCAGTACTTC
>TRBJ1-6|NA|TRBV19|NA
CASSMESSYNSPLHF
TGTGCCAGTAGTATGGAGAGCTCCTATAATTCACCCCTCCACTTT
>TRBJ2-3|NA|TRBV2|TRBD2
CASSVEAGGTDTQYF
TGTGCCAGCAGTGTGGAGGCGGGGGGCACAGATACGCAGTATTTT
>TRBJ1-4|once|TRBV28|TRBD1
CASFGTGVPTNEKLFF
TGTGCCAGCTTCGGGACAGGGGTCCCAACTAATGAAAAACTGTTTTTT
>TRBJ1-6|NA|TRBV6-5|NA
CASRTEPSYNSPLHF
TGTGCCAGCCGGACAGAACCCTCCTATAATTCACCCCTCCACTTT
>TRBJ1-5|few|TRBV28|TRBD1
CASSLLGDRVLYSNQPQHF
TGTGCCAGCAGTTTATTAGGGGACAGGGTACTGTATAGCAATCAGCCCCAGCATTTT
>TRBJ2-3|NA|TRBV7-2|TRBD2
CASSHAVAGATDTQYF
TGTGCCAGCAGCCACGCCGTAGCGGGGGCCACAGATACGCAGTATTTT
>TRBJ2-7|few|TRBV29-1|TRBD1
CSVVEGQGSEQYF
TGCAGCGTTGTAGAAGGACAGGGCTCCGAGCAGTACTTC
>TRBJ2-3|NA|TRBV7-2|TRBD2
CASSQKRGGPSDTQYF
TGTGCCAGCAGCCAGAAGCGGGGGGGCCCCTCAGATACGCAGTATTTT
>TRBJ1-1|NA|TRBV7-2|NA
CASSLGRANTEAFF
TGTGCCAGCAGCTTAGGCAGGGCGAACACTGAAGCTTTCTTT
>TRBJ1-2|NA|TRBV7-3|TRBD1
CASSLTGTAPYGYTF
TGTGCCAGCAGCTTAACTGGGACAGCTCCATATGGCTACACCTTC
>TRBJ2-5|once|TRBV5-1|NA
CASSLEGNRETQYF
TGCGCCAGCAGCTTGGAGGGGAATCGGGAGACCCAGTACTTC
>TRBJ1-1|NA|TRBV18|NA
CASSPRTELNTEAFF
TGTGCCAGCTCACCTCGGACAGAACTGAACACTGAAGCTTTCTTT
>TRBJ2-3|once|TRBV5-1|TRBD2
CASSGLAGGLGTQYF
TGCGCCAGCAGCGGACTAGCGGGAGGGCTAGGTACGCAGTATTTT
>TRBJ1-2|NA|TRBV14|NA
CASSQNRAAGGYTF
TGTGCCAGCAGCCAAAACAGGGCGGCAGGGGGCTACACCTTC
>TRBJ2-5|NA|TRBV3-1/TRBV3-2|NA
CASSVMTAQETQYF
TGTGCCAGCAGCGTTATGACTGCGCAAGAGACCCAGTACTTC
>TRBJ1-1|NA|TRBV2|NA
CASSRTEGNTEAFF
TGTGCCAGCAGTCGGACAGAGGGGAACACTGAAGCTTTCTTT
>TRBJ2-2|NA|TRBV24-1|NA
CATSDSFGVDGELFF
TGTGCCACCAGTGATTCCTTCGGGGTGGACGGGGAGCTGTTTTTT
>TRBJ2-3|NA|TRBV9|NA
CASSFQRVADTQYF
TGTGCCAGCAGCTTCCAAAGGGTAGCGGATACGCAGTATTTT
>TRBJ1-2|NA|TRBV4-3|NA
CASSQDSQSNYGYTF
TGCGCCAGCAGCCAAGATAGCCAATCTAACTATGGCTACACCTTC
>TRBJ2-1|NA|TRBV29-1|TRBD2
CSVDGTSGREFF
TGCAGCGTTGATGGGACTAGCGGGAGGGAGTTCTTC
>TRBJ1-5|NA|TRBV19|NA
CASSTPHYGDQPQHF
TGTGCCAGTAGTACCCCCCACTACGGAGATCAGCCCCAGCATTTT
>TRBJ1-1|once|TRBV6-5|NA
CASSYSGAPTGTEAFF
TGTGCCAGCAGTTACTCGGGAGCGCCGACGGGGACTGAAGCTTTCTTT
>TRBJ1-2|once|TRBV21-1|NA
CASSKEQNYGYTF
TGTGCCAGCAGCAAAGAACAGAACTATGGCTACACCTTC
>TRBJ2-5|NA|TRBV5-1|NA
CASSLGGPQETQYF
TGCGCCAGCAGCTTGGGGGGGCCCCAAGAGACCCAGTACTTC
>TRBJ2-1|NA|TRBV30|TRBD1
CAWSVHRGLGYNEQFF
TGTGCCTGGAGTGTACATAGGGGGCTTGGGTACAATGAGCAGTTCTTC
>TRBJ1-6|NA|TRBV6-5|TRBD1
CASLLQGASLPLHF
TGTGCCAGCTTGCTACAGGGGGCTAGTCTACCCCTCCACTTT
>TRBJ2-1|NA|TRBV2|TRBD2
CASSGDLAVNNEQFF
TGTGCCAGCAGTGGAGATCTAGCGGTTAACAATGAGCAGTTCTTC
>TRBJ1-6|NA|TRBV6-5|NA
CAVKRGARSPLHF
TGTGCCGTAAAGCGGGGGGCCCGGTCACCCCTCCACTTT